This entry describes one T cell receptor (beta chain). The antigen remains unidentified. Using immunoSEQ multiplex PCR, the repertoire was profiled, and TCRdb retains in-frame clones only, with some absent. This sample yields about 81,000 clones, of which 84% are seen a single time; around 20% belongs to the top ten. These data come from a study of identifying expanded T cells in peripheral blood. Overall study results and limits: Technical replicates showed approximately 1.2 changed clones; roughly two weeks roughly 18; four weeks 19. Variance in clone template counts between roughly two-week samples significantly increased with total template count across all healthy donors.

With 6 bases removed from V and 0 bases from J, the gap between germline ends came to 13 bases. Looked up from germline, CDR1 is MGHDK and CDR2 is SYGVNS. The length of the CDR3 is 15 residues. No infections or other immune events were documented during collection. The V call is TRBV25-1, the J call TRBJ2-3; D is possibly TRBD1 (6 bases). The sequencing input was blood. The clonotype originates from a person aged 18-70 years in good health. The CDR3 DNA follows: TGTGCCAGCAGAGGGACAACGACTAGCACAGATACGCAGTATTTT. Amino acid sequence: CASRGTTTSTDTQYF.